This T cell receptor beta chain was captured by sequencing in a study of T cell responses to AZD1222 COVID-19 vaccine. Notes on the study in general: Seropositive AZD1222 recipients at baseline numbered only 6 or 7. It was only after the peak T cell response that any repertoires were sampled. Reports say nearly half of spike-specific TCRs go after unmutated variant regions.

About this clone: Its specificity is not known.

Repertoires were generated with immunoSEQ multiplex PCR, while TCRdb's copy carries only in-frame clones and drops some. This table holds 200,000 or so clones, around nine tenths found once. This receptor was identified in an adult in good health. The starting material was peripheral blood, obtained on day 0 of AZD1222 vaccination.

The CDR3 here is CASSYSRAGGNTIYF. The CDR3 DNA sequence: TGTGCCAGCAGTTACTCCCGGGCAGGTGGAAACACCATATATTTT. The chain joins TRBV6-5 to TRBJ1-3; D call uncertain. Trimming removed 0 bases at V and 3 bases at J, with 9 bases between. Germline loops: CDR1 MNHEY, CDR2 SVGAGI. The CDR3 runs 15 residues.